These 26 T cell receptor beta chains came from one sample sequenced in a study of post-analysis software for immune sequencing data (dated by TCRdb to 2014 to 2015). Their antigens are not known. Receptor amplification or capture employed PCR. The instrument was an Illumina HiSeq 2500. To reduce PCR and sequencing biases, unique molecular identifiers were incorporated into the TCR beta cDNA libraries. The raw public reads went through TCRdb reprocessing: fastp at Q25, MiXCR clone calling, in-frame beta chains kept. Here each entry gathers all rows of one CDR3 protein and keeps the most common genes and DNA. The sample table records fewer than 850,000 distinct CDR3 sequences; approximately 30% of these occur just once. More than 0.55% of the sample is in the top ten clones. Overall study outcomes, separate from this receptor: Several TRBV segments, including TRBV5-6, TRBV5-1 and TRBV20-1, were significantly more frequent in patients than controls.

The sample consisted of blood. The receptors shown here come from a girl under 18 with multiple sclerosis.

This chain links TRBV20-1 with TRBJ2-2, with D perhaps given as TRBD1 or TRBD2 (5 bases each). The CDR3 loop spans 17 amino acids. V was clipped by 5 bases and J by 0 bases, with 19 bases between them. The germline gives CDR1 DFQATT, CDR2 SNEGSKA (reference sequence). The DNA for the CDR3 is TGCAGTGCTGAGCGAGGGGCAGGGCCCTCGAACACCGGGGAGCTGTTTTTT. Translation gives CSAERGAGPSNTGELFF.

This chain joins TRBV10-1 and TRBJ2-7, with a tentative D call TRBD1 (6 bases). Germline lookup yields CDR1 WNHNN and CDR2 SYGVQD (reference sequence). The CDR3 length is 16 residues. The V gene lost 4 bases and the J gene lost 3 bases, with 19 bases spanning the gap. For the CDR3, the DNA is TGCGCCAGCAGTGCACAGGGAAGTTCGGGGTTCTACGAGCAGTACTTC. Its protein is CASSAQGSSGFYEQYF.

This clonotype was counted between two and nine times. The chain employs TRBV7-2 and TRBJ2-7; 7 positions match TRBD1. The CDR3 is 12 residues long. Per the germline V gene, CDR1 is SGHTA and CDR2 is FQGNSA. The V gene end was trimmed by 5 bases and the J gene end by 10 bases; junction bases not matched to a gene: 8. The CDR3 spells CASSLDRTTQYF. The CDR3 bases are TGTGCCAGCAGCCTGGACAGGACCACCCAGTACTTC. Filled out from reference TRBV7-2 and TRBJ2-7, the complete variable domain reads GAGVSQSPSNKVTEKGKDVELRCDPISGHTALYWYRQSLGQGLEFLIYFQGNSAPDKSGLPSDRFSAERTGGSVSTLTIQRTQQEDSAVYLCASSLDRTTQYFGPGTRLTVT.

V gene TRBV5-5 combines with J gene TRBJ1-1, with D unclear. Germline-derived CDR1 and CDR2 are SGHKS and YYEKEE (reference sequence). V lost 0 bases and J lost 0, with 12 bases in between. The CDR3 sequence is 16 residues long. CDR3 loop: CASSLAPSYLNTEAFF. The CDR3 region has the DNA TGTGCCAGCAGCTTGGCCCCCAGTTACTTGAACACTGAAGCTTTCTTT.

This clonotype has just one count. The chain recombines TRBV20-1 with TRBJ2-7; D is possibly TRBD1 (6 bases). The CDR3 length is 16 residues. V was shortened by 4 bases and J by 1 base, with 20 bases between the two germline ends. Germline V gene sequence: CDR1 DFQATT, CDR2 SNEGSKA (reference sequence). The CDR3 region has the DNA TGCAGTGCTAACAAGTTGGGGCCAGGGGATTCCTACGAGCAGTACTTC. Its protein is CSANKLGPGDSYEQYF.

The rearrangement links TRBV27 to TRBJ2-3; tentatively, D is TRBD2 (6 bases). Germline V lookup: CDR1 MNHEY, CDR2 SMNVEV (reference sequence). The V and J ends lost 7 bases and 0 bases respectively, with 14 bases between them. This CDR3 region has 15 residues. CDR3 in amino acids: CASTELRGSTDTQYF. The CDR3 coding sequence is TGTGCCAGCACCGAACTGCGGGGCAGCACAGATACGCAGTATTTT.

This clonotype was observed a handful of times. The J gene is TRBJ2-1, the V gene TRBV20-1; possibly TRBD1 or TRBD2 for D (6 bases each). CDR1 is DFQATT and CDR2 is SNEGSKA in the germline V gene (reference sequence). The ends were cut back, 5 bases at V and 10 bases at J, with 18 bases in the middle. This CDR3 has 13 amino acids. The CDR3 protein is CSAEGEAHREQFF. CDR3 coding DNA: TGCAGTGCTGAGGGGGAGGCGCACAGGGAGCAGTTCTTC.

This clonotype was observed a handful of times. The chain uses TRBV3-1 and TRBJ2-3; perhaps TRBD1 as D (6 bases). In germline, CDR1 is LGHDT, CDR2 YNNKEL (reference sequence). Deletions cut 1 base from V and 6 bases from J, with 11 bases between. The CDR3 loop spans 14 amino acids. CDR3 in amino acids: CASSQAGAADTQYF. CDR3 sequence (DNA): TGTGCCAGCAGCCAAGCAGGGGCCGCGGATACGCAGTATTTT.

A few counts support this clonotype. This chain connects TRBV28 to TRBJ2-7, with a weak D call TRBD1 (7 bases). CDR1 is MDHEN, CDR2 SYDVKM, per germline. Trimming stripped 8 bases from V and 0 bases from J, with 17 bases between. This CDR3 is 15 amino acids long. The CDR3 sequence: CASRGTTGDSYEQYF. CDR3 in DNA: TGTGCCAGCCGGGGGACCACAGGGGACTCCTACGAGCAGTACTTC.

The chain uses TRBV20-1 and TRBJ2-7, with 7 bases identical to TRBD1. Unmatched junction bases numbered 14, after V lost 6 bases and J lost 6 bases. The CDR3 runs 14 residues. Germline V gene sequence: CDR1 DFQATT, CDR2 SNEGSKA (reference sequence). In DNA form, the CDR3 reads TGCAGTGCCGGTAGACAGGGTAATCCACGCGAGCAGTACTTC. Amino acids: CSAGRQGNPREQYF.

The chain employs TRBV5-1 and TRBJ1-1; tentative D call: TRBD1 (6 bases). The V end was cut by 0 bases, the J end by 0 bases, with 12 bases between. Per germline, CDR1 SGHRS and CDR2 YFSETQ. CDR3 length: 16 amino acids. CDR3 nucleotide sequence: TGCGCCAGCAGCTTGGATTACAGGGTCCTGAACACTGAAGCTTTCTTT. It translates to CASSLDYRVLNTEAFF.

The chain carries TRBV20-1 and TRBJ2-3; D ambiguous. CDR1 is DFQATT and CDR2 is SNEGSKA in the germline V gene (reference sequence). CDR3 length: 13 residues. Trimming cost V 1 base and J 7 bases, with 12 bases left between them. The CDR3, as DNA: TGCAGTGCTAGAGTATCCGGCGGAAATACGCAGTATTTT. Translation: CSARVSGGNTQYF.

This chain links TRBV2 with TRBJ2-3; the D gene is possibly TRBD1 (5 bases). Germline V gene lookup returns CDR1 SNHLY and CDR2 FYNNEI. The CDR3 loop spans 17 amino acids. V was shortened by 8 bases and J by 2 bases, with 23 bases between the two germline ends. CDR3 nucleotide sequence: TGTGCCAGCGACCCAAGACAGCGTGAAACAGACACAGATACGCAGTATTTT. It translates to CASDPRQRETDTDTQYF.

This clonotype was seen a handful of times. The chain employs TRBV27 and TRBJ2-7; the match to TRBD1 covers 9 bases. V lost 3 bases, J lost 4 bases, and 10 bases stayed unmatched. Germline CDR1 MNHEY, CDR2 SMNVEV (reference sequence). This CDR3 contains 16 residues. DNA for the CDR3: TGTGCCAGCAGTTTCATAACCGGGACAGGGTCGTACGAGCAGTACTTC. Translation: CASSFITGTGSYEQYF.

The CDR3 DNA reads TGCGCCAGCAGCCAAGATCGGCGGGGGGGCTACACCTTC. This sequence encodes CASSQDRRGGYTF. The chain joins TRBV4-1 to TRBJ1-2; possibly TRBD1 for D (5 bases). The germline V gene encodes CDR1 MGHRA and CDR2 YSYEKL. V lost 0 bases to trimming and J lost 8 bases, with 10 bases between them. This CDR3 has 13 amino acids.

This chain links TRBV4-3 with TRBJ2-5; D not resolved. The CDR3 sequence is 13 residues long. V gave up 3 bases and J gave up 5 bases, with 10 bases separating them. Looked up from germline, CDR1 is LGHNA and CDR2 is YSLEER. CDR3 amino acids: CASSHESVETQYF. Here the CDR3 DNA reads TGCGCCAGCAGCCACGAAAGCGTGGAGACCCAGTACTTC.

The gene calls are TRBV6-5 and TRBJ2-7, with TRBD1 matching 7 bases. CDR1 is MNHEY, CDR2 SVGAGI, per germline. The V segment lost 5 bases and the J segment 10 bases; nucleotides outside the gene matches: 5. CDR3 length: 11 amino acids. CDR3 amino acids: CASSQTGIQYF. In DNA, the CDR3 is TGTGCCAGCAGTCAGACAGGGATTCAGTACTTC.

The chain is built from TRBV7-2 and TRBJ2-3; the D is unclear. Trimming took off 1 base at V and 2 bases at J, with 13 bases between the two ends. CDR3 length: 16 residues. Germline V gene sequence: CDR1 SGHTA, CDR2 FQGNSA. Here the CDR3 reads CASSLVGYQDTDTQYF. In nucleotides, the CDR3 is TGTGCCAGCAGCTTAGTTGGCTACCAGGACACAGATACGCAGTATTTT.

The rearrangement joins TRBV29-1 to TRBJ2-2, with D perhaps TRBD1 (5 bases). Germline CDR1 SQVTM, CDR2 ANQGSEA. V lost 7 bases, J lost 5 bases, and 11 bases lay in between. The CDR3 has 12 amino acids. CDR3 region: CSAGLGTGELFF. CDR3 nucleotide sequence: TGCAGCGCAGGGTTGGGGACCGGGGAGCTGTTTTTT.

V gene TRBV5-6 combines with J gene TRBJ1-6; D remains unclear. This CDR3 comprises 18 residues. V was pared by 0 bases and J by 0 bases, with 13 bases between. Germline CDR1 is SGHDT and CDR2 is YYEEEE. The CDR3 region is CASSLAQRRDSYNSPLHF. CDR3 bases: TGTGCCAGCAGCTTGGCCCAAAGGAGGGACTCCTATAATTCACCCCTCCACTTT.

In this sample, this clonotype turned up many times. The genes are TRBV29-1 and TRBJ2-1; D may match TRBD1 or TRBD2 (6 bases each). This CDR3 has 11 amino acids. Per germline, CDR1 SQVTM and CDR2 ANQGSEA. Trimming shortened V by 4 bases and J by 9 bases, and 10 bases separated the two germline ends. The CDR3 spells CSVGGAGEQFF. CDR3 DNA: TGCAGCGTTGGGGGGGCCGGTGAGCAGTTCTTC.

This clonotype has more than one count but fewer than ten. This sequence joins TRBV2 and TRBJ2-7; 7 nucleotides align to TRBD2. Germline values: CDR1 SNHLY, CDR2 FYNNEI. The CDR3 has 11 amino acids. The junction had 3 bases not matched to a gene; V was cut back by 8 bases and J by 5 bases. CDR3 DNA: TGTGCCAGCCGGGAGGTTCACGAGCAGTACTTC. Protein: CASREVHEQYF.

In this sample, this clonotype turned up a few times. The chain links TRBV6-2 or TRBV6-3 to TRBJ2-1, with D possibly being TRBD2 (6 bases). V shed 7 bases and J shed 4 bases, with 11 bases lying between them. The CDR3 contains 13 residues. CDR1 and CDR2 from the germline V gene are MNHEY and SVGEGT. CDR3 nucleotides: TGTGCCAGCACGCTGGGGGGTTACAATGAGCAGTTCTTC. Translating it yields CASTLGGYNEQFF.

For the CDR3, the DNA is TGTGCCAGCAGTCCGGGCTGGGGTACGCCCAGAAGCACCATATATTTT. Translating gives CASSPGWGTPRSTIYF. The chain employs TRBV28 and TRBJ1-3, with unresolved D. V was clipped by 5 bases and J by 9 bases, with 23 bases between them. The CDR3 is made up of 16 amino acids. CDR1 is MDHEN and CDR2 is SYDVKM in the germline V gene.

A single count supports this clonotype. J is TRBJ1-6 and V is TRBV3-1, with 10 bases aligning to TRBD1. This CDR3 has 16 residues. V shed 5 bases, J shed 14 bases, and the junction held 15 bases outside the gene matches. Germline CDR1 LGHDT, CDR2 YNNKEL (reference sequence). CDR3 in amino acids: CASSDGQGDPFEALHF. CDR3 DNA sequence: TGTGCCAGCAGCGACGGACAGGGGGATCCCTTCGAGGCCCTCCACTTT.

The gene calls are TRBV7-8 and TRBJ2-3; D may be TRBD2 (5 bases). This CDR3 spans 15 amino acids. V shed 5 bases and J shed 2 bases, with 14 bases lying between them. From germline, CDR1 is SGHVS and CDR2 FQNEAQ. Here the CDR3 reads CASSGVGVPTDTQYF. In nucleotides, the CDR3 is TGTGCCAGCAGCGGGGTCGGGGTCCCCACAGATACGCAGTATTTT.